This TCR beta chain is from a study of blood T cell repertoires in COVID-19. Overall study context: The origin of the acute and convalescent COVID-19 samples was the United States, Italy and Spain.

Produced via immunoSEQ multiplex PCR; TCRdb's table is partial and in-frame only. Found here are about 160,000 clones, around four fifths of them singletons; the top ten hold around a fifth. The CDR3 runs to 16 residues. V gave up 1 base and J gave up 6 bases, with 18 bases separating them. In germline, CDR1 is LGHNA, CDR2 YSLEER. The J gene is TRBJ1-2, the V gene TRBV4-3, with D possibly matching TRBD1 (6 bases). This TCR was recovered from a woman older than 75 with acute or convalescent COVID-19. The sequenced material came from peripheral blood. The CDR3: CASSQVQGPASDGYTF. In DNA form, the CDR3 reads TGCGCCAGCAGCCAAGTACAGGGCCCGGCCTCCGATGGCTACACCTTC.